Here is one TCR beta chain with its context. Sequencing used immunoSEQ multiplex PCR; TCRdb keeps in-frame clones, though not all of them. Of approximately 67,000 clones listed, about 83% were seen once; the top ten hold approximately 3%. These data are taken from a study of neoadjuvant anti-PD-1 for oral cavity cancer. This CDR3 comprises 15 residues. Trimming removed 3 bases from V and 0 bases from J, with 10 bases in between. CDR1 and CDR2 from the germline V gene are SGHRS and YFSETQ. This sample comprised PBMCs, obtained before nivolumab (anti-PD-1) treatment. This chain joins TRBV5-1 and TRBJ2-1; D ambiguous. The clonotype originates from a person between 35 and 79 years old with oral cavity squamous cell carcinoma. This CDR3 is CASSSDGSSYNEQFF. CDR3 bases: TGCGCCAGCAGCTCGGACGGCAGCTCCTACAATGAGCAGTTCTTC.